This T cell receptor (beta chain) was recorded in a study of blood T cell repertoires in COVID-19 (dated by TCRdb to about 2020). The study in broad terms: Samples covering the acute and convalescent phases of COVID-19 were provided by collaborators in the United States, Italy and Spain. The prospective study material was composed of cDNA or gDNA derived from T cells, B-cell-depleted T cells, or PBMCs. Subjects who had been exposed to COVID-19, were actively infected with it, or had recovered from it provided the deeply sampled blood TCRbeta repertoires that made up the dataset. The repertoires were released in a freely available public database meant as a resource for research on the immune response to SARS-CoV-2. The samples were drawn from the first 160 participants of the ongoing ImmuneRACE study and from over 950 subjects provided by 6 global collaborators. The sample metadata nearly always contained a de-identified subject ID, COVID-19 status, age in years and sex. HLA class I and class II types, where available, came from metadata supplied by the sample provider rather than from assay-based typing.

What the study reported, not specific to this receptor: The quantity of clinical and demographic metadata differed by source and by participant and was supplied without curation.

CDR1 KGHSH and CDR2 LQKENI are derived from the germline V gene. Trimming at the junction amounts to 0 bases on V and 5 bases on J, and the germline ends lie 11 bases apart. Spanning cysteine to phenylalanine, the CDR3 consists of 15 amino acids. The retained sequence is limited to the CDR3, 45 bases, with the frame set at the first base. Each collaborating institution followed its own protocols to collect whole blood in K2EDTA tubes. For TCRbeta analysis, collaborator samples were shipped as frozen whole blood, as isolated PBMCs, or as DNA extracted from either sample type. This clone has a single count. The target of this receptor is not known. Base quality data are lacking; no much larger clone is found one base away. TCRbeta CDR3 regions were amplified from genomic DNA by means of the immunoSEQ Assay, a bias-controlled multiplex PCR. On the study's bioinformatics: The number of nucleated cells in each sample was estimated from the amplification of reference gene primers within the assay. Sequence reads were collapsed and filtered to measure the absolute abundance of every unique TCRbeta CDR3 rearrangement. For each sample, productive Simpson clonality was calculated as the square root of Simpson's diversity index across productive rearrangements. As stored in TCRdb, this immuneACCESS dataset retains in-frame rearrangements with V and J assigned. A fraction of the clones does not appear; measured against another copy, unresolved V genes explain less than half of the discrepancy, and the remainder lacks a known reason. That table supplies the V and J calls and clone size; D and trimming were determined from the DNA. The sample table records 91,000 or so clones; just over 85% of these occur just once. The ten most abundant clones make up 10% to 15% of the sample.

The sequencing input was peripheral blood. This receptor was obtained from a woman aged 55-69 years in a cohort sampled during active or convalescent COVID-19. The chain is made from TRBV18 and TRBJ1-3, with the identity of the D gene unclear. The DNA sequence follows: TGTGCCAGCTCACCACCGGGCAGGCAAAGAAACACCATATATTTT. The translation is CASSPPGRQRNTIYF.